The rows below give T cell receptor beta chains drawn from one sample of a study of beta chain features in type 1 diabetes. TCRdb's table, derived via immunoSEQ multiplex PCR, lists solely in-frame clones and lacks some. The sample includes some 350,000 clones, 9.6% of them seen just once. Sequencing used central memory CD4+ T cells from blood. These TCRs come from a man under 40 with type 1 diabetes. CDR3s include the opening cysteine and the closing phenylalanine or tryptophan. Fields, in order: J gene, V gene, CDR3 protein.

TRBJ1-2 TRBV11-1 CASSHPSGGGYTF
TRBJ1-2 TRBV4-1 CASSQDDRDRGYGYTF
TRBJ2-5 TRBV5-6 CASSLAGTMKTQYF
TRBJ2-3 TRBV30 CAWSKRDTQYF
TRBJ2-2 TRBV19 CASSIKGQGGTGGLFF
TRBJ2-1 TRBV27 CASSITPAKGYNEQFF
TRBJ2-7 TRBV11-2 CASSLDQGGEEQYF
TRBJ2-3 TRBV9 CASSVQQDTQYF
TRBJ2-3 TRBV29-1 CSVSTGTDTQYF
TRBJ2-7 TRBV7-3 CASSKDGGGHYEQYF
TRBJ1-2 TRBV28 CASSPLGQEGYGYTF
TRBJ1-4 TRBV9 CASSVMGQANEKLFF
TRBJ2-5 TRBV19 CATKSGQGGTQYF
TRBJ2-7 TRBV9 CASSVAPSGSSYEQYF
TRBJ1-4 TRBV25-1 CASSPSRGHLEKLFF
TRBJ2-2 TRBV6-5 CASRPVNTGELFF
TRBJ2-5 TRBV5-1 CASSLGGGQETQYF
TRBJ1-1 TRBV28 CASSFAGGGTEAFF
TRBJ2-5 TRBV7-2 CASSLGRGQETQYF
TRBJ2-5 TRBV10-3 CAIGTSTETQYF
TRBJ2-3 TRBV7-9 CASSPPQGETDTQYF
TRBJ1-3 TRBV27 CASSLSPSSGNTIYF
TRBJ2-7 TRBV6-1 CATLEPGGIDEQYF
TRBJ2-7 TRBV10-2 CASTSGTSGRGEQYF
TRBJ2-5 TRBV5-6 CASSLNLAAIQETQYF
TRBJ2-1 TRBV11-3 CASSLDQGGSGTYNEQFF
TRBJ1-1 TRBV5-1 CASSLVSGETEAFF
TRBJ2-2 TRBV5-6 CASSLPGHTGELFF
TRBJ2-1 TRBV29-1 CSVGSGRVSYNEQFF
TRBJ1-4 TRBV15 CATSRGDRSEKLFF
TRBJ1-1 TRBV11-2 CASSPPGSREAFF
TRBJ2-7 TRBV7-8 CASSGSGYEQYF
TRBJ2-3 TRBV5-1 CASSLNTPSTDTQYF
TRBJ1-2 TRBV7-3 CASSFGRGGYTF
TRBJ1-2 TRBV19 CASSAPGTGGGGYTF
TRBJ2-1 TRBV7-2 CASSLKQSPYNEQFF
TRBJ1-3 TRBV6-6 CASSYGWSTGNTIYF
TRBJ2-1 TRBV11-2 CASSLVGGPHEQFF
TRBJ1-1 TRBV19 CASSPGTANTEAFF
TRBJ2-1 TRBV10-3 CAISGSIGLGEQFF
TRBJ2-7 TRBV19 CASSFRQGVPYEQYF
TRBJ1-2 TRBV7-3 CASSPGQVNYGYTF
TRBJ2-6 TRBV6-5 CASSQISSGANVLTF
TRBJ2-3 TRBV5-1 CASSLWGDLTDTQYF
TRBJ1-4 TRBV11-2 CASSFANEKLFF